The 2 T cell receptor beta chains in this list originate from one sample, sequenced in a study of response to subunit inactivated influenza vaccine. TCRdb used MiXCR to reprocess the RT-PCR reads, holding one entry per CDR3 protein. The sample contains about 190,000 distinct CDR3 sequences, 13% to 15% of which appear only once. The specimen was CD8+ T cells sorted from PBMCs, collected 5 days after vaccination. The receptor source for this set is a man aged 50 to 59 who received an inactivated influenza vaccine.

This clonotype was counted a few times. This chain joins TRBV12-3 or TRBV12-4 and TRBJ2-2; D is perhaps TRBD2 (6 bases). V gave up 8 bases and J gave up 4 bases, with 14 bases separating them. There are 14 residues in the CDR3. CDR3 region: CASGGGGLTGELFF. The CDR3 DNA reads TGTGCCAGCGGTGGAGGAGGGCTCACCGGGGAGCTGTTTTTT.

This chain uses TRBV12-3 or TRBV12-4 with TRBJ2-2; tentative D call: TRBD2 (6 bases). Trimming took off 5 bases at V and 5 bases at J, with 18 bases between the two ends. This CDR3 has 16 amino acids. The chain's CDR3 is CASSPPRLVTTGELFF. As DNA, the CDR3 is TGTGCCAGCAGTCCGCCCAGACTAGTGACTACCGGGGAGCTGTTTTTT.